This is a list of T cell receptor beta chains from one sample in a study of molecular identifiers for immune sequencing clone quantification. TCRdb recomputed calls from the PCR reads with MiXCR, one row per CDR3 protein. The sample consists of approximately 590,000 distinct CDR3 sequences, about 25% of them appearing once. The sequenced sample was naive CD8+ T cells from blood, with Jurkat cell RNA spiked in. The receptors were gathered from a human donor in good health. Some libraries in this study had Jurkat cell RNA spiked in. CDR3s include the opening cysteine and the closing phenylalanine or tryptophan. Each record gives: J gene, D gene, clone size, V gene, CDR3 DNA, CDR3 protein. D genes are given only for firm matches. The size field is filled for only some rows; it gives once, few, many or a size class.

j_call: TRBJ1-3; d_call: -; clone_size: few; v_call: TRBV12-3/TRBV12-4; cdr3_nt: TGTGCCAGCAGTCTGGGGACACCGAACTCTGGAAACACCATATATTTT; cdr3_aa: CASSLGTPNSGNTIYF
j_call: TRBJ2-1; d_call: TRBD1; clone_size: few; v_call: TRBV12-3/TRBV12-4; cdr3_nt: TGTGCCAGCAGTGAGGACAGGGCAACCTACAATGAGCAGTTCTTC; cdr3_aa: CASSEDRATYNEQFF
j_call: TRBJ1-5; d_call: -; clone_size: many; v_call: TRBV12-3/TRBV12-4; cdr3_nt: TGTGCCAGCACCCTGGGGGGGGCAAGTCAGCCCCAGCATTTT; cdr3_aa: CASTLGGASQPQHF
j_call: TRBJ2-7; d_call: TRBD1; clone_size: many; v_call: TRBV6-5; cdr3_nt: TGTGCCAGCTACGCCCCAGGGGGGACAGGTCTAGGGGAGCAGTACTTC; cdr3_aa: CASYAPGGTGLGEQYF
j_call: TRBJ2-7; d_call: TRBD2; clone_size: -; v_call: TRBV7-6; cdr3_nt: TGTGCCAGCAGCACCGGGACTAGTCTGGGCGAGCAGTACTTC; cdr3_aa: CASSTGTSLGEQYF
j_call: TRBJ2-5; d_call: -; clone_size: many; v_call: TRBV5-1; cdr3_nt: TGCGCCAGCAGCTTGGGATGGGGCCAGTACCAAGAGACCCAGTACTTC; cdr3_aa: CASSLGWGQYQETQYF
j_call: TRBJ2-2; d_call: -; clone_size: once; v_call: TRBV7-7; cdr3_nt: TGTGCCAGCAGCTTAGTCGAGGGATCCGGGGAGCTGTTTTTT; cdr3_aa: CASSLVEGSGELFF
j_call: TRBJ1-1; d_call: -; clone_size: -; v_call: TRBV12-3/TRBV12-4; cdr3_nt: TGTACCAGCAGTCTCGCAAAGAACACTGAAGCTTTCTTT; cdr3_aa: CTSSLAKNTEAFF
j_call: TRBJ1-1; d_call: -; clone_size: many; v_call: TRBV27; cdr3_nt: TGTGCCAGCAGTTTATCAGGGGTAGGCACTGAAGCTTTCTTT; cdr3_aa: CASSLSGVGTEAFF
j_call: TRBJ2-3; d_call: TRBD2; clone_size: many; v_call: TRBV12-3/TRBV12-4; cdr3_nt: TGTGCCAGCGGGCGGGAGGGCCCGGCAGATACGCAGTATTTT; cdr3_aa: CASGREGPADTQYF
j_call: TRBJ2-7; d_call: -; clone_size: few; v_call: TRBV30; cdr3_nt: TGTGCACGGGGCACGGCGGGCAACGAGCAGTACTTC; cdr3_aa: CARGTAGNEQYF
j_call: TRBJ2-3; d_call: -; clone_size: -; v_call: TRBV12-5; cdr3_nt: TGTGCTAGTGGTTTGCCGCATATGGGGACACCCCTCACAGATACGCAGTATTTT; cdr3_aa: CASGLPHMGTPLTDTQYF
j_call: TRBJ1-5; d_call: -; clone_size: -; v_call: TRBV19; cdr3_nt: TGTGCCAGTAGTATCGGGCTTAAGAATCAGCCCCAGCATTTT; cdr3_aa: CASSIGLKNQPQHF
j_call: TRBJ1-2; d_call: -; clone_size: -; v_call: TRBV27; cdr3_nt: TGTGCCGGAGAACCACCTCCCTTCAACTATGGCCACACCTTC; cdr3_aa: CAGEPPPFNYGHTF
j_call: TRBJ1-2; d_call: -; clone_size: -; v_call: TRBV19; cdr3_nt: TGTGCCAGTAGTAGACAGGATAACTATGGCTACACCTTC; cdr3_aa: CASSRQDNYGYTF
j_call: TRBJ2-3; d_call: TRBD2; clone_size: many; v_call: TRBV3-1; cdr3_nt: TGTGCCAGCAGCCGTCTAGCGGGGGGGACTACAGATACGCAGTATTTT; cdr3_aa: CASSRLAGGTTDTQYF
j_call: TRBJ1-5; d_call: TRBD1; clone_size: -; v_call: TRBV4-1; cdr3_nt: TGCGCCAGCAGCCAAATCCTGGGACAGGAAGGGCATTTT; cdr3_aa: CASSQILGQEGHF
j_call: TRBJ1-1; d_call: -; clone_size: few; v_call: TRBV2; cdr3_nt: TGTGCCAGCAGTGGGACAGACACTGAAGCTTTCTTT; cdr3_aa: CASSGTDTEAFF
j_call: TRBJ1-5; d_call: -; clone_size: few; v_call: TRBV9; cdr3_nt: TGTGCCAGCAGCCTAGAGGGGAGGCAGCCCCAGCATTTT; cdr3_aa: CASSLEGRQPQHF
j_call: TRBJ2-3; d_call: -; clone_size: few; v_call: TRBV6-5; cdr3_nt: TGTGCCAGCAGTTACGAAGACAGATCGAGGGATACGCAGTATTTT; cdr3_aa: CASSYEDRSRDTQYF
j_call: TRBJ2-5; d_call: -; clone_size: few; v_call: TRBV9; cdr3_nt: TGTGCCAGCAGCGCCACCGGGACGAGCCAAGAGACCCAGTACTTC; cdr3_aa: CASSATGTSQETQYF
j_call: TRBJ1-1; d_call: -; clone_size: many; v_call: TRBV7-2; cdr3_nt: TGTGCCAGCAGCTTATGGGGGGGAAATATGAACACTGAAGCTTTCTTT; cdr3_aa: CASSLWGGNMNTEAFF
j_call: TRBJ2-2; d_call: -; clone_size: -; v_call: TRBV20-1; cdr3_nt: TGCAGTGCTAGAGATTGGATGGGGAGCGGGGAGCTGTTTTTT; cdr3_aa: CSARDWMGSGELFF
j_call: TRBJ2-7; d_call: -; clone_size: few; v_call: TRBV7-2; cdr3_nt: TGTGCCAGCAGCTTACGAGAGTTCAGCGAGCAGTACTTC; cdr3_aa: CASSLREFSEQYF
j_call: TRBJ2-2; d_call: TRBD2; clone_size: -; v_call: TRBV3-1; cdr3_nt: TGTGCCGGCAGCCAAGAAGGGACTAGCGAAGTTAAGTACAACACCGGGGAGCTGTTTTTT; cdr3_aa: CAGSQEGTSEVKYNTGELFF
j_call: TRBJ2-7; d_call: TRBD2; clone_size: few; v_call: TRBV27; cdr3_nt: TGTGCCAGCAGTTTACACGGACTAGCGGGCCGCTACGAGCAGTACTTC; cdr3_aa: CASSLHGLAGRYEQYF
j_call: TRBJ2-3; d_call: TRBD2; clone_size: -; v_call: TRBV2; cdr3_nt: TGTGCCAGCGCCAGCCGACCTAGCGGGGGCCCAACAGATACGCAGTATTTT; cdr3_aa: CASASRPSGGPTDTQYF
j_call: TRBJ2-7; d_call: TRBD2; clone_size: many; v_call: TRBV11-3; cdr3_nt: TGTGCCAGCAGCCCCGGAGCGGGACTCGCAGGGAACGAGCAGTACTTC; cdr3_aa: CASSPGAGLAGNEQYF